Detailed here is one TCR beta chain. This CDR3 spans 14 amino acids. Germline V CDR1 and CDR2: MGHDK, SYGVNS. The V gene lost 4 bases and the J gene lost 5 bases, with 15 bases spanning the gap. Library preparation (for TCRbeta) was performed with unique molecular identifiers. TCRdb called the PCR reads again in MiXCR, with one record for every CDR3 protein. The repertoire holds 500,000 to 600,000 distinct CDR3 sequences, with 15% to 20% as singletons. This specimen belongs to a study of T-cell reconstitution after alpha-beta-depleted transplantation in children. The J gene is TRBJ2-7, the V gene TRBV25-1; tentative D call: TRBD1 (6 bases). The sequence was obtained from a human donor who donated a stem cell graft to a child with acute lymphoblastic leukemia. Sequencing used PBMCs from the stem cell graft donor, obtained from the stem cell graft. CDR3 in amino acids: CASSAYTQGNEQYF. CDR3 nucleotides: TGTGCCAGCAGTGCATACACACAGGGAAACGAGCAGTACTTC.